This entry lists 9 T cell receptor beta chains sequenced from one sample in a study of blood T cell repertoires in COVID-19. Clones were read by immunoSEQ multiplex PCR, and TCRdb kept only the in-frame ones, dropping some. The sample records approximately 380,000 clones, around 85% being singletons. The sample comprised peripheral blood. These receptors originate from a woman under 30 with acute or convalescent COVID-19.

The CDR3 sequence is CASSLTGSTEAFF. The CDR3 DNA follows: TGTGCCAGCAGCTTAACCGGTAGCACTGAAGCTTTCTTT. This chain links TRBV7-3 with TRBJ1-1, with unresolved D. The germline V and J ends were trimmed by 0 bases and 4 bases, with 6 bases remaining between them. The length of the CDR3 is 13 residues. The germline V gene encodes CDR1 SGHTA and CDR2 FQGTGA.

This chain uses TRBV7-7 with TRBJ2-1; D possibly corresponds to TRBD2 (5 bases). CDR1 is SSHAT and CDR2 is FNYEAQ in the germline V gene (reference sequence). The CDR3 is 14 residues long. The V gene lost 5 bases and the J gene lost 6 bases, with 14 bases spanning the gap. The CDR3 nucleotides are TGTGCCAGCAGCCCCAGTGGCGAGGGCAATGAGCAGTTCTTC. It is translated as CASSPSGEGNEQFF.

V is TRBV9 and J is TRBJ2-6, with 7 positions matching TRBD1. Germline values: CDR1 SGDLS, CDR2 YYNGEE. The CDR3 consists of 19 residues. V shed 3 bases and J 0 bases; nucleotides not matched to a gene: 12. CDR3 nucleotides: TGTGCCAGCAGCGCATCCCCGGGACAGTCGTACTCTGGGGCCAACGTCCTGACTTTC. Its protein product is CASSASPGQSYSGANVLTF.

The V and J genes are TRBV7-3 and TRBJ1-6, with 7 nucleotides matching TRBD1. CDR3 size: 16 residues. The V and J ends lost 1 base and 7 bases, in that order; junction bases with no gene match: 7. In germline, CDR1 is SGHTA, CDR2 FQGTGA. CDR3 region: CASSLRSAGGNSPLHF. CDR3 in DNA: TGTGCCAGCAGCTTAAGGTCGGCAGGGGGGAATTCACCCCTCCACTTT.

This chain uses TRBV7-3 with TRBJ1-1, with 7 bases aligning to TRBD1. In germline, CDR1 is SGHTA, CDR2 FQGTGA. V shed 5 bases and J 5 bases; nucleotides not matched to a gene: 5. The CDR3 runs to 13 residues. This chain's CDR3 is CASSQRQGTEAFF. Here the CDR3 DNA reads TGTGCCAGCAGCCAGAGACAGGGAACTGAAGCTTTCTTT.

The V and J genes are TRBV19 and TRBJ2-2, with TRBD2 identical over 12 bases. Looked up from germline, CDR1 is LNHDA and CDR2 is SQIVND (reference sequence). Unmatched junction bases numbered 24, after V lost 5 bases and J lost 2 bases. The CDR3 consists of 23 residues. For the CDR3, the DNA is TGTGCCAGTAGTTGGTTAAGATTTTCTAGCGGGAGGGCCCTCTTCCTAAACACCGGGGAGCTGTTTTTT. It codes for CASSWLRFSSGRALFLNTGELFF.

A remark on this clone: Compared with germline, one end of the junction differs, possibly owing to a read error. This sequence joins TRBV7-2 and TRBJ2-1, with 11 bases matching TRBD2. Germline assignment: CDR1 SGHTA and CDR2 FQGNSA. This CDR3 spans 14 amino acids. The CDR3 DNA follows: TGTGCCAGCAGCCTAGCGGGAGGTGGTAATGAGCAGTTCTTC. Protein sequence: CASSLAGGGNEQFF.

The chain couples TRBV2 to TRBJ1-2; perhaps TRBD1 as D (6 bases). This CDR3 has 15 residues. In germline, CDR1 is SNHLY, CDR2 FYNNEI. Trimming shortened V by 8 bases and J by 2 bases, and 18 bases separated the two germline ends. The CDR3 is CASRVGTQGNYGYTF. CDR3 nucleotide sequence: TGTGCCAGCCGTGTAGGGACCCAGGGGAACTATGGCTACACCTTC.

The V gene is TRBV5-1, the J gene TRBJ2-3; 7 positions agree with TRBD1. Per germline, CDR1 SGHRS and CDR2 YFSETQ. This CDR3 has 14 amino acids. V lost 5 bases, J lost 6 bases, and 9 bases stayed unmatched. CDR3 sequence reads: CASSPGQQSDTQYF. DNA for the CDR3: TGCGCCAGCAGTCCGGGACAGCAGTCGGATACGCAGTATTTT.